This record covers a single TCR beta chain. The entry originates in a study of blood T cell repertoires in COVID-19. For the study at large: Italy, Spain and the United States were the sources of the convalescent and acute COVID-19 samples. Sample material is recorded as cDNA or gDNA derived from T cells, B-cell-depleted T cells, or PBMCs.

J gave up 4 bases and V 5 bases, and 6 bases lay outside the gene matches. The CDR3 contains 14 residues. CDR1 MNHEY and CDR2 SVGAGI come from the germline V gene. In the original workflow: The assay estimated nucleated cells by amplifying reference gene primers. The data were produced by immunoSEQ multiplex PCR, yet TCRdb's version contains in-frame clones alone and is incomplete. V, J and clone size are taken as reported in that table, and D and trimming were inferred from the DNA itself. The sample shows 75,000 to 95,000 clones, approximately 90% of them seen only once. The sequenced sample consisted of peripheral blood. The V and J genes are TRBV6-5 and TRBJ2-5; 8 bases line up with TRBD2. This receptor was identified in a woman older than 75 with acute or convalescent COVID-19. CDR3 loop: CASSRDAGGETQYF. CDR3 bases: TGTGCCAGCAGTCGCGACGCGGGGGGAGAGACCCAGTACTTC.